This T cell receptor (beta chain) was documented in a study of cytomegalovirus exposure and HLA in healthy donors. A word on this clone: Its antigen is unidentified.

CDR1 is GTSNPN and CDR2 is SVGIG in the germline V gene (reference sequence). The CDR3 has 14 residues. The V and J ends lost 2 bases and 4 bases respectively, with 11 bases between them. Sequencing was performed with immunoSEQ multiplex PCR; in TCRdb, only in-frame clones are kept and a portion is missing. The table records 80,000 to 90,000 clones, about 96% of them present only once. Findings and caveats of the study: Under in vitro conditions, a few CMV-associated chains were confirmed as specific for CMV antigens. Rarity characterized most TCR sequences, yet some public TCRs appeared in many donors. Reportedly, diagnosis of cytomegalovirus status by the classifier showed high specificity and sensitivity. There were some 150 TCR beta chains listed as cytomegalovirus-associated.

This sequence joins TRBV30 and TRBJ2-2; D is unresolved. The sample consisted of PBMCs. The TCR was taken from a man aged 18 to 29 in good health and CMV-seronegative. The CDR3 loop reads CAWSRMTITGELFF. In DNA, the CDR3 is TGTGCCTGGAGTCGAATGACAATCACCGGGGAGCTGTTTTTT.